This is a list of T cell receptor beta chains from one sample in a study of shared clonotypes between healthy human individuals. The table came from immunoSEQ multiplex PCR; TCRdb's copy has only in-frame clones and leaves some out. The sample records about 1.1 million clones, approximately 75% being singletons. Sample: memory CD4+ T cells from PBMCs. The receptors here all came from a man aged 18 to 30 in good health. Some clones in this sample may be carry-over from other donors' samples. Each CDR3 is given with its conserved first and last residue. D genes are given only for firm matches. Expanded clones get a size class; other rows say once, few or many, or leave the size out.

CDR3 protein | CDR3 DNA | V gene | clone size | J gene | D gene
CASSIEAGLSSYNEQFF | TGTGCCAGTAGTATAGAGGCTGGCTTGAGCTCCTACAATGAGCAGTTCTTC | TRBV19 | few | TRBJ2-1 | -
CASSLGLAGSYEQYF | TGTGCCAGCAGCTTGGGACTAGCGGGGTCCTACGAGCAGTACTTC | TRBV11-2 | - | TRBJ2-7 | TRBD2
CASSLAGDMNTEAFF | TGTGCCAGCTCTCTTGCAGGGGACATGAACACTGAAGCTTTCTTT | TRBV18 | - | TRBJ1-1 | -
CASSPPTGEGYTF | TGTGCCAGCTCACCACCTACAGGGGAGGGCTACACCTTC | TRBV18 | - | TRBJ1-2 | TRBD1
CASSTGHWGGYTF | TGTGCCAGTAGTACCGGACATTGGGGAGGCTACACCTTC | TRBV19 | - | TRBJ1-2 | -
CASSTGRQGLSGNTIYF | TGTGCCAGTAGTACGGGGCGACAGGGCCTCTCTGGAAACACCATATATTTT | TRBV19 | many | TRBJ1-3 | TRBD1
CASSQPGLSTYEQYF | TGCGCCAGCAGCCAACCGGGATTGTCTACCTACGAGCAGTACTTC | TRBV4-1 | - | TRBJ2-7 | -
CASSQGGLAGRYEQYF | TGTGCCAGCAGCCAAGGGGGGCTAGCGGGACGGTACGAGCAGTACTTC | TRBV4-2 | - | TRBJ2-7 | TRBD2
CSVEGLLRDNEQFF | TGCAGCGTCGAAGGACTACTTCGGGACAATGAGCAGTTCTTC | TRBV29-1 | once | TRBJ2-1 | -
CASSLGVGSGTGELFF | TGCGCCAGCAGCTTGGGGGTAGGGTCCGGCACCGGGGAGCTGTTTTTT | TRBV5-1 | - | TRBJ2-2 | -
CASSLRVPLYEQYF | TGTGCCAGCAGCCTACGGGTCCCACTTTACGAGCAGTACTTC | TRBV7-8 | - | TRBJ2-7 | -
CASSNPGTRGHEQFF | TGTGCCAGCAGCAACCCCGGGACTCGTGGGCATGAGCAGTTCTTC | TRBV7-3 | many | TRBJ2-1 | -
CAWKVAGSTDTQYF | TGTGCCTGGAAAGTAGCGGGTAGCACAGATACGCAGTATTTT | TRBV30 | once | TRBJ2-3 | TRBD2
CSFEGHAGGEQYF | TGCAGCTTCGAGGGCCACGCCGGGGGCGAGCAGTACTTC | TRBV29-1 | - | TRBJ2-7 | -
CASSASLNGGQPQHF | TGTGCCAGCAGTGCATCATTAAACGGGGGCCAGCCCCAGCATTTT | TRBV28 | once | TRBJ1-5 | -
CASSQEVGIADTQYF | TGTGCCAGCAGCCAAGAGGTGGGAATCGCAGATACGCAGTATTTT | TRBV4-2 | - | TRBJ2-3 | -